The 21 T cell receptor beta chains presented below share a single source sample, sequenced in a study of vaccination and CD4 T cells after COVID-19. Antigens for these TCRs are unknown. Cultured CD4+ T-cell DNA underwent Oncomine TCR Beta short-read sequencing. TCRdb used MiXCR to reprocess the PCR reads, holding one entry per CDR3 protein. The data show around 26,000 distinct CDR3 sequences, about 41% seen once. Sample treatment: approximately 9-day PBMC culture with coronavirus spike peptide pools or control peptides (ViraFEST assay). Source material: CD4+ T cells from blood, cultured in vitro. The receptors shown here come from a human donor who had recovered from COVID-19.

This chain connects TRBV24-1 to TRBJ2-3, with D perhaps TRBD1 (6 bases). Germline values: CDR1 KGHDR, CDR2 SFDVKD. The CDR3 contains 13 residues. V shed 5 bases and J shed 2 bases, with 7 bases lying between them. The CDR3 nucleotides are TGTGCCACCAGTGGGGACAACACAGATACGCAGTATTTT. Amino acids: CATSGDNTDTQYF.

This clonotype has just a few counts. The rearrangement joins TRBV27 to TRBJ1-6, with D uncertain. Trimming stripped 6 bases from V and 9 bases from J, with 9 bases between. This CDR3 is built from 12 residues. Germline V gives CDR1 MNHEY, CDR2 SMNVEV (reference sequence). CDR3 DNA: TGTGCCAGCAGCCGCCCCTCTTCACCCCTCCACTTT. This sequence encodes CASSRPSSPLHF.

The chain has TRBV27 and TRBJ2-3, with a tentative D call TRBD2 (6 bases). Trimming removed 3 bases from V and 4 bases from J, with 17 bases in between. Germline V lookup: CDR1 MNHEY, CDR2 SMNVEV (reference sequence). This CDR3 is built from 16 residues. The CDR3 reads CASSFSGTPKADTQYF. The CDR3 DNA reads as TGTGCCAGCAGTTTTTCCGGGACTCCAAAGGCAGATACGCAGTATTTT.

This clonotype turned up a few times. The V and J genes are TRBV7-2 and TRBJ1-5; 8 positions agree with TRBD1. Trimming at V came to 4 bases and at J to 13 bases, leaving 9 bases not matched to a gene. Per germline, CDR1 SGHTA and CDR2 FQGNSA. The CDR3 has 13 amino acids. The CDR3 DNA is TGTGCCAGCAGCTCATCAGCAGGGGGCAATCAGCATTTT. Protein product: CASSSSAGGNQHF.

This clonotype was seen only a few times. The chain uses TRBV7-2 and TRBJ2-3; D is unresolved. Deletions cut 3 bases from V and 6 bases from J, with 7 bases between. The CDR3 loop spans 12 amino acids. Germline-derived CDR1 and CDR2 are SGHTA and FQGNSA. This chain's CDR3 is CASSLQADTQYF. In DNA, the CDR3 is TGTGCCAGCAGCTTGCAGGCTGATACGCAGTATTTT.

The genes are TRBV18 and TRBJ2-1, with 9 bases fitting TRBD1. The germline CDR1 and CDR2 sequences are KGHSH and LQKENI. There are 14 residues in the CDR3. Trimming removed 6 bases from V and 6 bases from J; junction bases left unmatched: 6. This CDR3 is CASSSGTGSNEQFF. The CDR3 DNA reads TGTGCCAGCTCCTCCGGGACAGGGAGCAATGAGCAGTTCTTC.

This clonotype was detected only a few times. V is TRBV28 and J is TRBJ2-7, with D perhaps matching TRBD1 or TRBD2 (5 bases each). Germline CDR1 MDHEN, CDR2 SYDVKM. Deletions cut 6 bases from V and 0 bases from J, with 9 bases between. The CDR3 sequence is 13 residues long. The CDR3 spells CASRPGTSYEQYF. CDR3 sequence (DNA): TGTGCCAGCAGACCGGGGACCTCCTACGAGCAGTACTTC. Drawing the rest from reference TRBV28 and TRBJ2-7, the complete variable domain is DVKVTQSSRYLVKRTGEKVFLECVQDMDHENMFWYRQDPGLGLRLIYFSYDVKMKEKGDIPEGYSVSREKKERFSLILESASTNQTSMYLCASRPGTSYEQYFGPGTRLTVT.

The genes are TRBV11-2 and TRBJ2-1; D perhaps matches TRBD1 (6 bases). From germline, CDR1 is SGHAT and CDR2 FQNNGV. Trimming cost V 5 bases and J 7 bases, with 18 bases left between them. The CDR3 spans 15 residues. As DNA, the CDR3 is TGTGCCAGCAGCCACCCGACAGGAAGAATAAATGAGCAGTTCTTC. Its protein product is CASSHPTGRINEQFF.

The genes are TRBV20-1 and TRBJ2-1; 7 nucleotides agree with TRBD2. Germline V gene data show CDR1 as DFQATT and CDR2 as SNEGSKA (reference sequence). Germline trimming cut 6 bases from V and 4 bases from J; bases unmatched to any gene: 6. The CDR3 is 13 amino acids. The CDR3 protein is CSARRTRYNEQFF. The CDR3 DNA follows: TGCAGTGCCCGCCGGACTAGATACAATGAGCAGTTCTTC.

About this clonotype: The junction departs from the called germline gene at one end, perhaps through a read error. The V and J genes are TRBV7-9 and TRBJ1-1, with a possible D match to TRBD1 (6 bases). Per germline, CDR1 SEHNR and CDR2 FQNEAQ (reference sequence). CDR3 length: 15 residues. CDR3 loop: CASSFQLQGGAEVFF. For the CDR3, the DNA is TGTGCCAGCAGCTTCCAACTACAGGGAGGGGCTGAAGTTTTCTTT.

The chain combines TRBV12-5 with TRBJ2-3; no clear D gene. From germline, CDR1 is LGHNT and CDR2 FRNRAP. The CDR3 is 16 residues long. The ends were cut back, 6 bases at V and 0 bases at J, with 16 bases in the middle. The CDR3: CASGLIRYTSTDTQYF. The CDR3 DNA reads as TGTGCTAGTGGCTTAATTAGATATACTAGCACAGATACGCAGTATTTT. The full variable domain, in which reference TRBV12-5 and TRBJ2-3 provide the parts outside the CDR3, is DARVTQTPRHKVTEMGQEVTMRCQPILGHNTVFWYRQTMMQGLELLAYFRNRAPLDDSGMPKDRFSAEMPDATLATLKIQPSEPRDSAVYFCASGLIRYTSTDTQYFGPGTRLTVL.

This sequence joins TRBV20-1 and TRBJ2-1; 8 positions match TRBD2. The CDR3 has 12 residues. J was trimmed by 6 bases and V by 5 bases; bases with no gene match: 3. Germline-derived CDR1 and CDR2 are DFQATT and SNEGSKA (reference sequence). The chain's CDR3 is CSARTSSNEQFF. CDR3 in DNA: TGCAGTGCTCGGACTAGCAGCAATGAGCAGTTCTTC.

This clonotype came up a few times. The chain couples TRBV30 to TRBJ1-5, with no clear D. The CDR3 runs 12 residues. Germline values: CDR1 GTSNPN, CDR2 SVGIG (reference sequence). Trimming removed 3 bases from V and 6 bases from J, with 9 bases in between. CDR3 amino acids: CAWSAGSQPQHF. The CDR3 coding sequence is TGTGCCTGGAGCGCGGGGAGTCAGCCCCAGCATTTT.

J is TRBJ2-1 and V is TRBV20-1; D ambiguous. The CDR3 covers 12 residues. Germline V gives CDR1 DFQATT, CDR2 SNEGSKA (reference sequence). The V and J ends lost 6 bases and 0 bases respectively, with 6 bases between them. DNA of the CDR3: TGCAGTGCCGGTAGCTCCTACAATGAGCAGTTCTTC. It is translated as CSAGSSYNEQFF.

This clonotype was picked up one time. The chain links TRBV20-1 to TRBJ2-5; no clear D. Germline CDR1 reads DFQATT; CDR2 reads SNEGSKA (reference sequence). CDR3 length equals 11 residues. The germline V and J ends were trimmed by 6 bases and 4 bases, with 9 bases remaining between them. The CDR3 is CSAQDGETQYF. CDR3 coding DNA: TGCAGTGCCCAGGACGGAGAGACCCAGTACTTC.

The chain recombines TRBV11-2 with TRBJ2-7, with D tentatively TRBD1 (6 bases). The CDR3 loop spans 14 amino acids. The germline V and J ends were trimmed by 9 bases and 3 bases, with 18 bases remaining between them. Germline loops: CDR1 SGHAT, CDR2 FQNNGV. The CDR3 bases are TGTGCCAGTGGAGGCCCAGGGGCGGACTACGAGCAGTACTTC. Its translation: CASGGPGADYEQYF.

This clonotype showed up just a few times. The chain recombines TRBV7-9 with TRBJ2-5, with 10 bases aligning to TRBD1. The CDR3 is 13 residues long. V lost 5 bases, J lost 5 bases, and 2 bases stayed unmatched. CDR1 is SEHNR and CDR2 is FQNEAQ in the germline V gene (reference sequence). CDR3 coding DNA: TGTGCCAGCAGCCTGGGACAGGGGGAGACCCAGTACTTC. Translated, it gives CASSLGQGETQYF.

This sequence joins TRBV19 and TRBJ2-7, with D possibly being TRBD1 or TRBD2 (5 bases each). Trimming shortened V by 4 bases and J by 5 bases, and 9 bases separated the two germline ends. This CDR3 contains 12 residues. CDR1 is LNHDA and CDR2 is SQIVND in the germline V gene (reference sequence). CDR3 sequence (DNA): TGTGCCAGTAGTAAAGGGGACCACGAGCAGTACTTC. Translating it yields CASSKGDHEQYF.

The CDR3, as DNA: TGTGCCAGCAGCACCGACAGGACGATCTCTGGGGCCAACGTCCTGACTTTC. This translates into CASSTDRTISGANVLTF. The J gene is TRBJ2-6, the V gene TRBV5-4, with TRBD1 as a possible D gene (6 bases). This CDR3 is built from 17 residues. Per germline, CDR1 SGHNT and CDR2 YYREEE (reference sequence). V gave up 4 bases and J gave up 0 bases, with 14 bases separating them.

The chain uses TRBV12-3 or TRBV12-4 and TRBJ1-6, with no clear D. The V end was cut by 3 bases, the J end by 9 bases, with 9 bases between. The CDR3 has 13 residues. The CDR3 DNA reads TGTGCCAGCAGTTTTTCCCGAGGTTCACCCCTCCACTTT. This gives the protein CASSFSRGSPLHF.

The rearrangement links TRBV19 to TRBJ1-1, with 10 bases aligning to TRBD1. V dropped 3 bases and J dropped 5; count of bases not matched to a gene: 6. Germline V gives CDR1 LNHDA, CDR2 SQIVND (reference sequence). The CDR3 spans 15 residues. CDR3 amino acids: CASSIVDRGKTEAFF. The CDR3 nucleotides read TGTGCCAGTAGTATTGTGGACAGGGGGAAGACTGAAGCTTTCTTT. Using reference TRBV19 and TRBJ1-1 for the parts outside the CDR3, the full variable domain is DGGITQSPKYLFRKEGQNVTLSCEQNLNHDAMYWYRQDPGQGLRLIYYSQIVNDFQKGDIAEGYSVSREKKESFPLTVTSAQKNPTAFYLCASSIVDRGKTEAFFGQGTRLTVV.